A single sample gave rise to the 13 T cell receptor beta chains below, sequenced in a study of molecular identifiers for immune sequencing clone quantification. One entry per CDR3 protein, called by TCRdb with MiXCR from the PCR reads. The sample includes more than 300,000 distinct CDR3 sequences, about 21% of them seen just once. Material for sequencing was naive CD8+ T cells from blood, with Jurkat cell RNA spiked in. Noted subset: FACS-sorted CD8+CD4-CCR7+CD45RA+ naive T cells. These TCRs come from a human donor in good health. Some libraries in this study had Jurkat cell RNA spiked in.

With regard to this clonotype: A much larger clone lies one base from this, so it may be a read error. The chain joins TRBV6-5 to TRBJ1-3; D is undetermined. The germline V gene has CDR1 MNHEY and CDR2 SVGAGI. The CDR3 has 14 residues. Here the CDR3 DNA reads TGTGCCAGCAGCCCCGACTGGGTTGGAACCACCATATATTTT. Its protein product is CASSPDWVGTTIYF.

This clonotype was recorded at least ten times. The V gene is TRBV9, the J gene TRBJ2-3; either TRBD1 or TRBD2 may fit D (5 bases each). V was shortened by 0 bases and J by 4 bases, with 15 bases between the two germline ends. From germline, CDR1 is SGDLS and CDR2 YYNGEE. The CDR3 is made up of 16 amino acids. This chain's CDR3 is CASSVGGVASADTQYF. The CDR3 DNA is TGTGCCAGCAGCGTAGGAGGGGTAGCATCAGCAGATACGCAGTATTTT.

This clonotype was seen repeatedly, ten times or more. The chain joins TRBV20-1 to TRBJ2-3; D is perhaps TRBD2 (5 bases). This CDR3 comprises 16 residues. Trimming stripped 0 bases from V and 2 bases from J, with 15 bases between. Germline CDR1 DFQATT, CDR2 SNEGSKA (reference sequence). CDR3 sequence reads: CSARDFRAAYTDTQYF. DNA of the CDR3: TGCAGTGCTAGAGATTTCAGAGCGGCTTACACAGATACGCAGTATTTT.

This clonotype came up many times. This rearrangement joins TRBV7-6 to TRBJ2-3; the match to TRBD2 covers 10 bases. V dropped 5 bases and J dropped 0; count of bases not matched to a gene: 5. The CDR3 totals 16 residues. Germline V gives CDR1 SGHVS, CDR2 FNYEAQ. CDR3 residues: CASSVGLASSTDTQYF. The CDR3 DNA reads as TGTGCCAGCAGCGTGGGACTAGCGAGTAGCACAGATACGCAGTATTTT.

This clonotype was counted ten times or more. The V call is TRBV6-2 or TRBV6-3, the J call TRBJ2-5; D unclear. The germline V gene encodes CDR1 MNHEY and CDR2 SVGEGT. V was pared by 7 bases and J by 4 bases, with 13 bases between. The CDR3 has 13 amino acids. CDR3 amino acids: CASISQVGETQYF. The CDR3 region has the DNA TGTGCCAGCATTTCGCAGGTAGGAGAGACCCAGTACTTC.

The chain has TRBV5-5 and TRBJ2-1; no definite D call. Between the trimmed V and J ends, which lost 0 bases and 5 bases, there was a span of 9 bases. Germline V gene sequence: CDR1 SGHKS, CDR2 YYEKEE (reference sequence). The CDR3 runs to 14 residues. The CDR3 loop reads CASSLVSNNNEQFF. The DNA for the CDR3 is TGTGCCAGCAGCTTGGTGTCAAATAACAATGAGCAGTTCTTC.

This clonotype was picked up many times. The chain couples TRBV30 to TRBJ2-3, with TRBD1 as a possible D gene (6 bases). CDR1 is GTSNPN, CDR2 SVGIG, per germline (reference sequence). This CDR3 is 14 amino acids long. The ends were cut back, 8 bases at V and 3 bases at J, with 18 bases in the middle. The CDR3 region is CAADSSGGTDTQYF. For the CDR3, the DNA is TGTGCCGCGGACAGTTCAGGCGGGACAGATACGCAGTATTTT.

This clonotype showed up many times. V usage is TRBV20-1 and J usage is TRBJ1-3; D not certain. CDR1 is DFQATT, CDR2 SNEGSKA, per germline (reference sequence). V lost 0 bases and J lost 2, with 17 bases in between. The CDR3 loop spans 17 amino acids. CDR3 protein: CSARDGVALGTGNTIYF. The CDR3 DNA reads TGCAGTGCTAGAGATGGTGTGGCGCTGGGGACTGGAAACACCATATATTTT.

This clonotype was counted at least ten times. The rearrangement uses TRBV6-5 and TRBJ1-1, with no clear D. Trimming pared 0 bases from V and 0 bases from J, leaving 11 bases between. Germline V lookup: CDR1 MNHEY, CDR2 SVGAGI. The CDR3 runs 16 residues. The CDR3 loop reads CASSYSFESLNTEAFF. The CDR3 DNA follows: TGTGCCAGCAGTTACTCTTTCGAAAGTTTGAACACTGAAGCTTTCTTT.

A remark on this clonotype: This may arise from a read error, as a much more abundant clone is one base away. The genes are TRBV2 and TRBJ2-2; D perhaps matches TRBD2 (6 bases). The CDR3 contains 16 residues. Germline CDR1 reads SNHLY; CDR2 reads FYNNEI. The CDR3 here is CAGRNHRDFNTGELFF. The DNA of the CDR3 is TGTGCCGGCAGAAACCACCGGGACTTCAACACCGGGGAGCTGTTTTTT.

The rearrangement joins TRBV4-2 to TRBJ2-5; tentative D call: TRBD2 (5 bases). The CDR3 sequence is 16 residues long. Trimming took 6 bases from V and 5 from J, leaving 22 bases between them. The germline V gene encodes CDR1 LGHNA and CDR2 YNFKEQ. The CDR3: CASSPTSPKPGETQYF. CDR3 DNA: TGTGCCAGCAGTCCCACCAGCCCCAAACCGGGGGAGACCCAGTACTTC.

Regarding this clonotype: A single base separates this from a much larger clone, so it may be a read error. The missing conserved phenylalanine or tryptophan at the end of this CDR3 makes a read error likely. The chain recombines TRBV3-1 with TRBJ1-1; 12 bases match TRBD1. CDR1 is LGHDT, CDR2 YNNKEL, per germline (reference sequence). The CDR3 has 16 residues. V was pared by 1 base and J by 4 bases, with 4 bases of the junction left unmatched. DNA for the CDR3: TGTGCCAGCAGCCAAGCGGGGACAGGGGGCAGCACTGAAGCTTTCCTT. Translating it yields CASSQAGTGGSTEAFL.

This clonotype turned up a few times. The chain has TRBV10-2 and TRBJ2-3; TRBD1 agrees at 7 bases. CDR3 length: 13 amino acids. V shed 10 bases and J 2 bases; nucleotides not matched to a gene: 6. The V gene's germline CDR1 is WSHSY and CDR2 SAAADI. CDR3 DNA sequence: TGCGCCATCGAGGGGGCTAACACAGATACGCAGTATTTT. This translates into CAIEGANTDTQYF.